Included here is one TCR beta chain sequence, with context. CDR1 is SNHLY and CDR2 is FYNNEI in the germline V gene. The CDR3 is 14 residues long. V lost 4 bases to trimming and J lost 8 bases; unmatched junction nucleotides: 5. The source of the sample is a study of OX40 agonist ivuxolimab in advanced cancers. Profiled with immunoSEQ multiplex PCR; TCRdb holds only in-frame clones, not every one. The top ten hold under 3% of the sample, which has tens of thousands of clones, around 77% seen once. The sequence derives from an adult with an advanced solid tumor such as melanoma, head and neck, liver or kidney cancer. The chain joins TRBV2 to TRBJ2-5; TRBD2 aligns across 12 bases. This specimen was CD4+ or CD8+ T cells sorted from blood, taken in a trial of the OX40 agonist ivuxolimab. The CDR3 coding sequence is TGTGCCAGCAGTGTATTACTAGCGGGAGGAACCCAGTACTTC. Protein product: CASSVLLAGGTQYF. Variable domain in full (rest from reference TRBV2 and TRBJ2-5): EPEVTQTPSHQVTQMGQEVILRCVPISNHLYFYWYRQILGQKVEFLVSFYNNEISEKSEIFDDQFSVERPDGSNFTLKIRSTKLEDSAMYFCASSVLLAGGTQYFGPGTRLLVL.